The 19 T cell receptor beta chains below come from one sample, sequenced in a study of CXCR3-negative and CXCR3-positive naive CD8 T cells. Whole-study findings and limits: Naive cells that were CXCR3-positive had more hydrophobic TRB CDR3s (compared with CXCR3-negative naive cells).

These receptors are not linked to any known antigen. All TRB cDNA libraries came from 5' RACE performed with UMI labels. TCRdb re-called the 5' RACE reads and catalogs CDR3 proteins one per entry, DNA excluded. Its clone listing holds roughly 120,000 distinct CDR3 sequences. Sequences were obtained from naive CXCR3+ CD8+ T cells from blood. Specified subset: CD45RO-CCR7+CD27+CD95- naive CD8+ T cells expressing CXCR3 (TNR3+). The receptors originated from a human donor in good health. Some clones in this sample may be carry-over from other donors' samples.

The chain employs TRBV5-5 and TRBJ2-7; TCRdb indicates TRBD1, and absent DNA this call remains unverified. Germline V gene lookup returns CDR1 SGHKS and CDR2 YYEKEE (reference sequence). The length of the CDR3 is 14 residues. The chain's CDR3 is CASSLWQGSYEQYF. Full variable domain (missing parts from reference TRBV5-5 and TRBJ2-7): DAGVTQSPTHLIKTRGQQVTLRCSPISGHKSVSWYQQVLGQGPQFIFQYYEKEERGRGNFPDRFSARQFPNYSSELNVNALLLGDSALYLCASSLWQGSYEQYFGPGTRLTVT.

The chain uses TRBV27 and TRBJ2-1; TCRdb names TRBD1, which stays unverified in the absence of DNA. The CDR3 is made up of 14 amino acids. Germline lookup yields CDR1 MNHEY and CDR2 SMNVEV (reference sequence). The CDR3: CASSPRTGVSEQFF.

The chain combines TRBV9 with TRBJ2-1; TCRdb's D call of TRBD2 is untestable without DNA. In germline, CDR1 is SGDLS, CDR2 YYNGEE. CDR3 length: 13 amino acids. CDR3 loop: CASSVVEEGEQFF. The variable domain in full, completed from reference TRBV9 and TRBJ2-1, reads DSGVTQTPKHLITATGQRVTLRCSPRSGDLSVYWYQQSLDQGLQFLIQYYNGEERAKGNILERFSAQQFPDLHSELNLSSLELGDSALYFCASSVVEEGEQFFGPGTRLTVL.

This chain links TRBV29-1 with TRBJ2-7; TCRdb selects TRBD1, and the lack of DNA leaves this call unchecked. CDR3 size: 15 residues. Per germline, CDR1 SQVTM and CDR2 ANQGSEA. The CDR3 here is CSVETPGTDSYEQYF.

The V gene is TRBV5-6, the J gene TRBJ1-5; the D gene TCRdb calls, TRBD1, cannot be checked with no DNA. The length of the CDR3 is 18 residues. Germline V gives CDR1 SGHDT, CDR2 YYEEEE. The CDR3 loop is CASSLVQGARRSHQPQHF.

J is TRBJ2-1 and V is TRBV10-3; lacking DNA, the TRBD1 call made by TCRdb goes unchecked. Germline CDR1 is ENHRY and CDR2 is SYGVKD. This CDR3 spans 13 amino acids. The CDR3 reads CAISITGSNEQFF.

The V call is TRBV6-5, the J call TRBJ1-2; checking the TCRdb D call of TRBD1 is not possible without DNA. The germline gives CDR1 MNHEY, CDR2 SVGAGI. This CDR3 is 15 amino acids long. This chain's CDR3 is CASSPWDSTNYGYTF.

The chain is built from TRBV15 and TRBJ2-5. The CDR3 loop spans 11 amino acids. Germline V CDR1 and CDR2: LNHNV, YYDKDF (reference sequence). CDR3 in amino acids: CATSGKETQYF.

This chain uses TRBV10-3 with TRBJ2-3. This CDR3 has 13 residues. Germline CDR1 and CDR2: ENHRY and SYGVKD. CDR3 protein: CAISGSAADTQYF.

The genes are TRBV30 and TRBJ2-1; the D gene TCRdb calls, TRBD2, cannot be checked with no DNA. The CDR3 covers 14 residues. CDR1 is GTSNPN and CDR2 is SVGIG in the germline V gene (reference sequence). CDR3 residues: CAFRGGLAGARQFF.

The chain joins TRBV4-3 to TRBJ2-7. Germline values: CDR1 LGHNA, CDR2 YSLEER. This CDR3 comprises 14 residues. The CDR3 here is CASSQGHRSYEQYF.

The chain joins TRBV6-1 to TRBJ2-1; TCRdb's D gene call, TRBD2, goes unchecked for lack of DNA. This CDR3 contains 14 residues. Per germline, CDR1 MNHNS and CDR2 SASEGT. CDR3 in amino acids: CASSEYASRDEQFF.

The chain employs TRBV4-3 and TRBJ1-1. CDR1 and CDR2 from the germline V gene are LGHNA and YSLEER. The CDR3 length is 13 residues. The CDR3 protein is CASSQGMNTEAFF.

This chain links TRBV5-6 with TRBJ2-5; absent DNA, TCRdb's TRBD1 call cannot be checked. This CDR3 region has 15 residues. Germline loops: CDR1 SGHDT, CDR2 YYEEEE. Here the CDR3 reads CASSLAGVGAETQYF.

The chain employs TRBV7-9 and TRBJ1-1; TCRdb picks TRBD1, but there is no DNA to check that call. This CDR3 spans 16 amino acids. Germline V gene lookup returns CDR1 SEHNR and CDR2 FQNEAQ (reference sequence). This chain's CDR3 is CASSLVGQGRYTEAFF.

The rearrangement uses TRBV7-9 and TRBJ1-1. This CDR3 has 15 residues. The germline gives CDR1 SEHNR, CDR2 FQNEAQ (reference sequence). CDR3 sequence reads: CASRSRQAEDTEAFF.

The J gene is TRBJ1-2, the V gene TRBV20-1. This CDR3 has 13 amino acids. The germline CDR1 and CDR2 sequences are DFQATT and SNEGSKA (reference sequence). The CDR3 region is CSARDTEPWGYTF.

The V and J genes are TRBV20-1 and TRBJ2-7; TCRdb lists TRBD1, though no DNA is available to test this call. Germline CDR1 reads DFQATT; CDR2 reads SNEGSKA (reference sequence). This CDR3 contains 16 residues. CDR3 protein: CSEPVGSHSSSYEQYF.

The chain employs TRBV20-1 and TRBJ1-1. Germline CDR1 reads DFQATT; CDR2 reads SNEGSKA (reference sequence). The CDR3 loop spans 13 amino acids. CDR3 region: CSAREEGNTEAFF.